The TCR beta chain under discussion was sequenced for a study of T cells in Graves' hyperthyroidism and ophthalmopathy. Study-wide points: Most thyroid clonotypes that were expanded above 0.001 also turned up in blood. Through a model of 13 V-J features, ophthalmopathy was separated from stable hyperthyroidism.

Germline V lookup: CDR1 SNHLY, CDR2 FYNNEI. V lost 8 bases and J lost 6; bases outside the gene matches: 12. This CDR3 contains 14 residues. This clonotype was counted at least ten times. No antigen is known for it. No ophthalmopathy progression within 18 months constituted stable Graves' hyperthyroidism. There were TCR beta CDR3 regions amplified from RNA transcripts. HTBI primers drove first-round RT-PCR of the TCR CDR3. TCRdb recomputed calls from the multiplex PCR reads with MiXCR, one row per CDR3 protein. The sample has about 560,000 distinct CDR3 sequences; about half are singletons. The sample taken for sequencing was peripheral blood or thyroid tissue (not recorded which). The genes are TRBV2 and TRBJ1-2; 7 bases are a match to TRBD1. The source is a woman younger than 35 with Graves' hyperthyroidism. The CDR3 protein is CASLYRDSEDGYTF. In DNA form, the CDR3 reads TGTGCCAGCCTTTACCGGGACAGTGAAGATGGCTACACCTTC.